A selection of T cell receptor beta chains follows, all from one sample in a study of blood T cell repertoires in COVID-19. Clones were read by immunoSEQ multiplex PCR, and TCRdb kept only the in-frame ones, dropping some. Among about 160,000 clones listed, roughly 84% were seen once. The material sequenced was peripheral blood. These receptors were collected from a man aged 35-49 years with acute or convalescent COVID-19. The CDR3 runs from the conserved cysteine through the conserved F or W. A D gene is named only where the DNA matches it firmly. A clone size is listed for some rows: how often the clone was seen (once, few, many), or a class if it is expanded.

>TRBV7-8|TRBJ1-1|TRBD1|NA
TGTGCCAGCAGCTTAGTCGCAGGGGGTTACACTGAAGCTTTCTTT
CASSLVAGGYTEAFF
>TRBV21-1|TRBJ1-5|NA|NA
TGTGCCAGCAGCAAAAATGGGGACAGTAAAAAAGGGGCCAGCAATCAGCCCCAGCATTTT
CASSKNGDSKKGASNQPQHF
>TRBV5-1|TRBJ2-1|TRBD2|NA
TGCGCCAGCAGCTCGGGCGGGTTTAGCGGGAGTGAGCAGTTCTTC
CASSSGGFSGSEQFF
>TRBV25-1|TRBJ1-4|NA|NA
TGTGCCAGCAGTAGGGGGTATGATGAAAAACTGTTTTTT
CASSRGYDEKLFF
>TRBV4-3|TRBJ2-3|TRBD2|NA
TGCGCCAGCAGCCACCTTGTTAGCGGGGGGGTCCTCACAGATACGCAGTATTTT
CASSHLVSGGVLTDTQYF
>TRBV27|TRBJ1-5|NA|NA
TGTGCCAGCAGTTTAGCGGCGGGGGTAAGCAATCAGCCCCAGCATTTT
CASSLAAGVSNQPQHF
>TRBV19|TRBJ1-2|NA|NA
TGTGCCAGTAGTATAGCCAGGAGGGATGGCTACACCTTC
CASSIARRDGYTF
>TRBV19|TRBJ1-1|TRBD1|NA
TGTGCCAGTAGTATAGATTCCGGGACAGGGAACACTGAAGCTTTCTTT
CASSIDSGTGNTEAFF
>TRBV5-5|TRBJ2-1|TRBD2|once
TGTGCCAGCAGCTTTACTAGCGGGGGGACCTATTACAATGAGCAGTTCTTC
CASSFTSGGTYYNEQFF
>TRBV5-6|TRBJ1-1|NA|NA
TGTGCCAGCAGCTTGGAAGGACAAATGAACACTGAAGCTTTCTTT
CASSLEGQMNTEAFF
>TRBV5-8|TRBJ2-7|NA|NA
TGTGCCAGCAGCTTCGTTCCCGAGCAGTACTTC
CASSFVPEQYF
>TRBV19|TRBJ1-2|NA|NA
TGTGCCAGTAGCCGGGAGTCCTATGGCTACACCTTC
CASSRESYGYTF
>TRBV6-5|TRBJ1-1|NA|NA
TGTGCCAGCAGTTACTCCGAGTTTAACACTGAAGCTTTCTTT
CASSYSEFNTEAFF
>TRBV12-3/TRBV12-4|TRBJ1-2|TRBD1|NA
TGTGCCAGCAGTTTAGGGACAGGGTATGGCTACACCTTC
CASSLGTGYGYTF
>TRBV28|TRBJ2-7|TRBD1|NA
TGTGCCAGCAGTTTGATTGGGACAGGCTACGAGCAGTACTTC
CASSLIGTGYEQYF
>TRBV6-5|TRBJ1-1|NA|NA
TGTGCCAGCAGAGCACAGGGTACTATTGACACTGAAGCTTTCTTT
CASRAQGTIDTEAFF
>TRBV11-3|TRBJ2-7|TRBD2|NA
TGTGCCAGCAGCTTAGATCGGGCGGAGCGGGGGTACTACTACGAGCAGTACTTC
CASSLDRAERGYYYEQYF
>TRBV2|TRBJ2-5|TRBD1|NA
TGTGCCAGCAGTCAGGACAGGGGTTACCAAGAGACCCAGTACTTC
CASSQDRGYQETQYF
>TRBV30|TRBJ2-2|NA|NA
TGTGCCTGGAGTGTATATGAGGTCGGGGAGCTGTTTTTT
CAWSVYEVGELFF
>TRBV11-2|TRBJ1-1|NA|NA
TGTGCCAGCAGCCGCAGTTGGGCTGGAACTGAAGCTTTCTTT
CASSRSWAGTEAFF
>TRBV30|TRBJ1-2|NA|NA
TGTGCCTGGAGTGTACAGGGAATTTTACCATATGGCTACACCTTC
CAWSVQGILPYGYTF
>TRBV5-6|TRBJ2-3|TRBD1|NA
TGTGCCAGCAGCTCCGGGACAGGGGCCGGCACAGATACGCAGTATTTT
CASSSGTGAGTDTQYF
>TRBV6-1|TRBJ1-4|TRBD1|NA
TGTGCCAGCAGTGAAGGGGACAGGGAACCGGTCGAAAAACTGTTTTTT
CASSEGDREPVEKLFF
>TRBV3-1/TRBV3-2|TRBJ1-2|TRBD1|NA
TGTGCCAGCAGCGACAGGGTAACGGCTGGCTACACCTTC
CASSDRVTAGYTF
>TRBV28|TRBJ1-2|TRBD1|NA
TGTGCCAGCAGTTTATTCCAGGGGGCGCAAGGCTACACCTTC
CASSLFQGAQGYTF
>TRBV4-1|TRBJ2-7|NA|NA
TGCGCCAGCAGCCAAGAGATAAACAGGGCCTACGAGCAGTACTTC
CASSQEINRAYEQYF